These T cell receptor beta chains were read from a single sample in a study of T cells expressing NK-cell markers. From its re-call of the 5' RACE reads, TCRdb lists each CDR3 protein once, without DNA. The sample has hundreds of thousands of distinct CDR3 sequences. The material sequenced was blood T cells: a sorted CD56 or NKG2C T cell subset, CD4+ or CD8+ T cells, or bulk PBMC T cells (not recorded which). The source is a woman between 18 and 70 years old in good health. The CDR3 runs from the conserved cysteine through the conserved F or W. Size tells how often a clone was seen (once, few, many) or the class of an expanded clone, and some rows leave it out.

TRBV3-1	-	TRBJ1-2	CASTDRDSTLYGYTF
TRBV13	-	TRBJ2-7	CASSLGLTSGISYEQYF
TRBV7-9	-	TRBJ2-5	CASSSSPLPFQETQYF
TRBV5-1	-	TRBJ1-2	CASSSGQYGYTF
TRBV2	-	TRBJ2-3	CASSVAGNTDTQYF
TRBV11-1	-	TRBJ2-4	CASSPFFAAGLAKNIQYF
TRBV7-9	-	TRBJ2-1	CASSLGGYGDNEQFF
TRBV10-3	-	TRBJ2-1	CAISESILQYDNEQFF
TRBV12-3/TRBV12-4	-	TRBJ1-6	CASRRTGSYNSPLHF
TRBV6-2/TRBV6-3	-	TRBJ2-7	CASSTTSGSGYEQYF
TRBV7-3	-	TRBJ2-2	CASGPSGRRTGELFF
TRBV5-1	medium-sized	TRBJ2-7	CASSLALATYEQYF
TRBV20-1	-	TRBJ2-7	CSAPGPSGSSEQYF
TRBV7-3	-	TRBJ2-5	CASSLGVSSQAGETQYF
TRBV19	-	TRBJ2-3	CASKAGGPTDTQYF
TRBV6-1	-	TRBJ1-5	CASKTGTGNQPQHF